This T cell receptor (beta chain) was sequenced during a study of blood T cells in healthy people across ages. Regarding the study as a whole: Reliance upon unsorted PBMCs precluded definitive naive versus antigen-experienced comparison. A greater number of naive CD4+ cells and higher diversity distinguished long-lived donors from aged donors.

As for this clonotype: Its antigen remains unidentified.

V lost 1 base and J lost 4, with 15 bases in between. The CDR3 totals 16 residues. Germline loops: CDR1 MGHRA, CDR2 YSYEKL. PCR was performed a second time for roughly 7 to 12 cycles using a sample-barcoded 5' primer and a J-beta primer mix. Each CDR3 protein gets one entry after TCRdb re-called the 5' RACE reads with MiXCR. The sample has some 1.6 million distinct CDR3 sequences, 34% seen once; the top ten hold 11%. This chain links TRBV4-1 with TRBJ2-3; possibly TRBD2 for D (6 bases). The receptor was derived from a woman in her 30s in good health. Sequences were obtained from blood. CDR3: CASSQAERRGPDTQYF. The CDR3 bases are TGCGCCAGCAGCCAAGCGGAGCGGCGGGGCCCAGATACGCAGTATTTT.